This TCR beta chain was profiled in a study of blood T cell repertoires in COVID-19. On the study more broadly: PBMCs, B-cell-depleted T cells, or T cells were the source of the cDNA or gDNA that made up the material.

Clones were sequenced by immunoSEQ multiplex PCR, and TCRdb holds only the in-frame ones, with some missing. The sample has 200,000 to 300,000 clones; around nine tenths are singletons. Cohort assignment relied on participant-reported clinical history. The CDR3 loop spans 15 amino acids. The germline CDR1 and CDR2 sequences are MDHEN and SYDVKM. V was clipped by 5 bases and J by 0 bases, with 11 bases between them. Sequenced material: PBMCs or T cells enriched from blood (not recorded which). The chain combines TRBV28 with TRBJ1-5; D call uncertain. The clonotype was recovered from a man in his forties or fifties who had recovered from COVID-19. The CDR3: CASSQQFYSNQPQHF. The CDR3 nucleotides are TGTGCCAGCAGTCAACAGTTTTATAGCAATCAGCCCCAGCATTTT.